These 23 T cell receptor beta chains share one sample of origin, sequenced in a study of cytomegalovirus exposure and HLA in healthy donors. Amplification used 60 Vbeta primers and 13 Jbeta primers. Some clones are missing from TCRdb's copy, which holds only in-frame ones; the method was immunoSEQ multiplex PCR. This sample has approximately 27,000 clones, with 55% to 75% found just once. The sequenced material came from PBMCs. Receptor source: a woman aged 50 to 60 in good health and CMV-seronegative.

J is TRBJ2-7 and V is TRBV19, with D possibly TRBD1 on 5 matching bases. The V and J ends lost 3 bases and 6 bases respectively, with 12 bases between them. CDR3 length equals 13 residues. Germline CDR1 is LNHDA and CDR2 is SQIVND (reference sequence). The CDR3 protein is CASSITPRGEQYF. The DNA for the CDR3 is TGTGCCAGTAGTATTACCCCTAGGGGCGAGCAGTACTTC.

The gene calls are TRBV5-1 and TRBJ2-2, with 9 bases that match TRBD1. The germline CDR1 and CDR2 sequences are SGHRS and YFSETQ. This CDR3 has 16 residues. V was pared by 0 bases and J by 2 bases, with 2 bases of the junction left unmatched. The CDR3 here is CASSLAGQGNTGELFF. The CDR3 DNA sequence: TGCGCCAGCAGCTTGGCGGGACAGGGAAACACCGGGGAGCTGTTTTTT.

The CDR3 DNA follows: TGCGCCAGCAGTGACAGGGGGCCCACCGGGGAGCTGTTTTTT. Translating it yields CASSDRGPTGELFF. The genes are TRBV10-1 and TRBJ2-2, with 8 bases that match TRBD1. Germline V CDR1 and CDR2: WNHNN, SYGVQD (reference sequence). The V gene end was trimmed by 3 bases and the J gene end by 4 bases; junction bases not matched to a gene: 1. The CDR3 runs 14 residues.

This clone was seen only a few times. The rearrangement links TRBV5-8 to TRBJ1-1; D unresolved. V shed 4 bases and J shed 3 bases, with 13 bases lying between them. Germline V gene lookup returns CDR1 SGHTS and CDR2 YDEGEE. The CDR3 loop spans 14 amino acids. This chain's CDR3 is CASSIVGAYTEAFF. The DNA for the CDR3 is TGTGCCAGCAGCATTGTGGGAGCTTACACTGAAGCTTTCTTT.

CDR3 protein: CATEYRGLQETQYF. CDR3 bases: TGTGCCACCGAATACAGGGGACTCCAAGAGACCCAGTACTTC. The V gene is TRBV2, the J gene TRBJ2-5; maybe TRBD1 (7 bases). The CDR3 is 14 amino acids. The germline V gene has CDR1 SNHLY and CDR2 FYNNEI. V was shortened by 10 bases and J by 1 base, with 16 bases between the two germline ends.

The genes are TRBV15 and TRBJ1-1; 8 nucleotides match TRBD1. This CDR3 has 13 amino acids. With 10 bases clipped from V and 2 bases from J, the junction kept 6 bases outside the gene matches. CDR1 is LNHNV and CDR2 is YYDKDF in the germline V gene (reference sequence). The CDR3 region has the DNA TGTGCCATCTCAGACAGGGGAAACACTGAAGCTTTCTTT. Its translation: CAISDRGNTEAFF.

J is TRBJ2-1 and V is TRBV29-1; the match to TRBD1 covers 11 bases. The CDR3 has 12 residues. V was clipped by 7 bases and J by 8 bases; unmatched bases: 4. The germline CDR1 and CDR2 sequences are SQVTM and ANQGSEA. CDR3 residues: CSGRTGGDEQFF. The CDR3 DNA follows: TGCAGCGGGCGGACAGGGGGCGATGAGCAGTTCTTC.

The chain links TRBV6-1 to TRBJ2-7; 10 bases fit TRBD1. CDR3 length: 13 residues. Per germline, CDR1 MNHNS and CDR2 SASEGT. Trimming at V came to 7 bases and at J to 5 bases, leaving 5 bases not matched to a gene. CDR3 nucleotide sequence: TGTGCCAGCATTCGGGACAGGGGTCACGAGCAGTACTTC. It translates to CASIRDRGHEQYF.

The CDR3 region is CASSPIRGETSPLHF. The CDR3 bases are TGCGCCAGCAGCCCAATCCGGGGGGAAACCTCACCCCTCCACTTT. V is TRBV4-1 and J is TRBJ1-6, with D possibly being TRBD1 (5 bases). Per the germline V gene, CDR1 is MGHRA and CDR2 is YSYEKL. Between the trimmed V and J ends, which lost 4 bases and 10 bases, there was a span of 17 bases. The CDR3 loop spans 15 amino acids.

This clone was detected only a few times. The chain links TRBV29-1 to TRBJ1-4; weak D call: TRBD1 (5 bases). Trimming left V 5 bases short and J 0 bases short, with 10 bases between. CDR1 and CDR2 from the germline V gene are SQVTM and ANQGSEA. This CDR3 contains 14 residues. The CDR3 spells CSVTDTTTNEKLFF. Here the CDR3 DNA reads TGCAGCGTTACGGACACTACAACTAATGAAAAACTGTTTTTT.

V is TRBV5-1 and J is TRBJ1-4; 7 bases match TRBD1. The junction had 3 bases not matched to a gene; V was cut back by 4 bases and J by 3 bases. The CDR3 sequence is 14 residues long. CDR1 SGHRS and CDR2 YFSETQ come from the germline V gene. The CDR3 region has the DNA TGCGCCAGCAGCCCCGGGACAGCTAATGAAAAACTGTTTTTT. It specifies CASSPGTANEKLFF.

As DNA, the CDR3 is TGCAGCGTCTCCAAGGCAGGGGTAGAGACCCAGTACTTC. Its translation is CSVSKAGVETQYF. The rearrangement links TRBV29-1 to TRBJ2-5; a weak D match, TRBD1 (6 bases). The germline CDR1 and CDR2 sequences are SQVTM and ANQGSEA. This CDR3 is 13 amino acids long. Deletions cut 6 bases from V and 4 bases from J, with 15 bases between.

This chain uses TRBV5-1 with TRBJ1-1; TRBD1 is a possible D gene (6 bases). CDR3 length: 14 residues. V lost 4 bases, J lost 5 bases, and 15 bases lay in between. Germline CDR1 is SGHRS and CDR2 is YFSETQ. CDR3 in DNA: TGCGCCAGCAGCCCCACACAGGGATTGACTGAAGCTTTCTTT. Translation gives CASSPTQGLTEAFF.

The chain couples TRBV2 to TRBJ2-7; 12 nucleotides match TRBD2. The CDR3 sequence is 15 residues long. J was trimmed by 9 bases and V by 2 bases; bases with no gene match: 8. Germline CDR1 SNHLY, CDR2 FYNNEI. The CDR3 spells CASSERTSGTTRQYF. CDR3 DNA sequence: TGTGCCAGCAGTGAACGGACTAGCGGGACTACTCGGCAGTACTTC.

CDR3 DNA: TGCAGCGTGGGTCTTGGGGGCACCTACGAGCAGTACTTC. Translation: CSVGLGGTYEQYF. The chain combines TRBV29-1 with TRBJ2-7; D may be TRBD1 (6 bases). CDR3 length: 13 amino acids. Germline values: CDR1 SQVTM, CDR2 ANQGSEA. V was clipped by 6 bases and J by 2 bases, with 14 bases between them.

This clone was detected once. The gene calls are TRBV27 and TRBJ1-6, with 11 bases identical to TRBD1. The CDR3 loop spans 18 amino acids. V shed 5 bases, J shed 7 bases, and the junction held 13 bases outside the gene matches. The V gene's germline CDR1 is MNHEY and CDR2 SMNVEV (reference sequence). This chain's CDR3 is CASSPRTGGGPPNSPLHF. The CDR3 coding sequence is TGTGCCAGCAGTCCCCGGACAGGGGGCGGACCCCCGAATTCACCCCTCCACTTT.

This chain joins TRBV15 and TRBJ1-1; D might be TRBD1 (6 bases). The CDR3 has 15 amino acids. Trimming removed 1 base at V and 4 bases at J, with 13 bases between. The germline V gene encodes CDR1 LNHNV and CDR2 YYDKDF (reference sequence). DNA of the CDR3: TGTGCCACCAGCAGAGTTGACAGGTCGGGCACTGAAGCTTTCTTT. This translates into CATSRVDRSGTEAFF.

The chain uses TRBV5-6 and TRBJ2-7, with 9 bases lining up with TRBD1. Per the germline V gene, CDR1 is SGHDT and CDR2 is YYEEEE. The CDR3 extends over 13 amino acids. The J segment lost 5 bases and the V segment lost 2 bases, leaving 2 bases of the junction unmatched. The CDR3: CASSLTGGNEQYF. CDR3 nucleotides: TGTGCCAGCAGCTTAACAGGGGGCAACGAGCAGTACTTC.

A few counts support this clone. J is TRBJ1-5 and V is TRBV19; D not certain. Germline CDR1 LNHDA, CDR2 SQIVND (reference sequence). The CDR3 runs 13 residues. Trimming cost V 7 bases and J 5 bases, with 12 bases left between them. Here the CDR3 DNA reads TGTGCCAGTAATCTCCGAGGGTATCAGCCCCAGCATTTT. Protein product: CASNLRGYQPQHF.

This clone is a singleton in its sample. The chain has TRBV29-1 and TRBJ2-1; TRBD1 is a possible D gene (6 bases). The CDR3 loop spans 10 amino acids. V lost 7 bases to trimming and J lost 10 bases, with 11 bases between them. Germline lookup yields CDR1 SQVTM and CDR2 ANQGSEA. The CDR3 here is CSGTGTEQFF. CDR3 DNA sequence: TGCAGCGGTACCGGGACAGAGCAGTTCTTC.

The rearrangement links TRBV5-1 to TRBJ2-3; D uncertain. Trimming took off 2 bases at V and 2 bases at J, with 9 bases between the two ends. This CDR3 is 14 amino acids long. The germline V gene encodes CDR1 SGHRS and CDR2 YFSETQ. The CDR3, as DNA: TGCGCCAGCAGCTTATCGACTCCCACAGATACGCAGTATTTT. Protein product: CASSLSTPTDTQYF.

This clone was counted a few times. Other DNA variants within this sample encode the same CDR3. The rearrangement uses TRBV5-6 and TRBJ2-3; TRBD1 agrees at 9 bases. V was pared by 3 bases and J by 5 bases, with 7 bases of the junction left unmatched. The germline gives CDR1 SGHDT, CDR2 YYEEEE. The CDR3 contains 15 residues. In DNA, the CDR3 is TGTGCCAGCAGCTCCGGGACAGGGAACGGAGATACGCAGTATTTT. It yields the protein CASSSGTGNGDTQYF.

The rearrangement joins TRBV19 to TRBJ1-5, with no clear D. The germline gives CDR1 LNHDA, CDR2 SQIVND (reference sequence). The CDR3 is made up of 12 amino acids. V shed 6 bases and J shed 8 bases, with 11 bases lying between them. The CDR3 region is CASRARDEPQHF. DNA for the CDR3: TGTGCCAGTAGGGCTCGGGATGAGCCCCAGCATTTT.